Sequencing of this T cell receptor (beta chain) was carried out in a study of vaccination effects on CD4 cells after COVID-19 (dated by TCRdb to between 2021 and 2022). As for the study more broadly: Each participant received two doses of an mRNA SARS-CoV-2 vaccine, either BNT162b2 or mRNA-1273. SARS-CoV-2 spike-specific CD4+ TCR repertoires from before and after mRNA vaccination were compared in COVID-19 convalescent patients and in infection-naive vaccine recipients. A total of over nine COVID-19 convalescent patients and several SARS-CoV-2-naive healthy vaccine recipients were included in the full study. Cultures from other donors in the study were sequenced with the Oncomine TCR Beta short-read assay on an Illumina iSeq 100. The study at large found these results: In healthy vaccine recipients, vaccine-induced clones were almost all SARS-CoV-2 mono-reactive, with only 1 of 255 being cross-reactive with common cold coronaviruses. Marked clonal contraction was observed in both infection-induced and vaccine-induced clones at late post-vaccination timepoints, consistent with waning T cell responses. The study was limited by a small number of convalescent patients and lacked early post-infection timepoints.

The receptor library was made with the immunoSEQ multiplex PCR assay. DNA from the cultured, isolated CD4+ T cells was subjected to TCR beta CDR3 sequencing. In the authors' own workflow: Non-productive TCR sequences were removed, reads were trimmed to the CDR3 region, and CDR3s of at least 7 amino acids were retained. The MANAFEST web app was used to identify antigen-specific clonotypes by comparing expansion in peptide wells with expansion in reference cultures. Positive clones required FDR<0.05 expansion versus reference and all other wells, odds ratio above 5, and frequency above 0.1% in two replicate wells. A clonotype was defined as cross-reactive if the clonotype was significantly expanded both in SARS-CoV-2 spike wells and in at least one common cold coronavirus spike condition. Levenshtein distance calculated with the stringdist R package was used to assess CDR3 similarity, and unrooted trees were constructed with ape in R 3.6.1. TCRdb mirrors the immuneACCESS table, restricted to in-frame sequences. Some clones are absent from its copies; in checked studies, under half trace to an unresolved V gene, and the reason for the others is unknown. The D gene and trimming were derived from the DNA, and the V and J assignments and clone size from that table. The sample data list some 65,000 clones, and 65% to 85% of these were observed just once. The ten largest clones represent approximately 2.6% of the sample.

The ViraFEST assay stimulated PBMC with viral peptide pools and then used TCR sequencing to identify antigen-specific CD4+ T cell clonotypes by expansion. After less than eleven days of culture, CD4+ T cells were isolated with the EasySep CD4+ T cell isolation kit. The absence of prior SARS-CoV-2 infection in healthy vaccine recipients was confirmed by negative nucleocapsid antibodies before and after vaccination. Each well held 2 million to 2.5 million PBMC cultured in IMDM containing about 5.4% human AB serum, about 10 IU/ml IL-2 and gentamicin, along with 10 ug/ml peptides. On days 3 and 7, half of the culture medium was replaced with fresh IL-2-containing medium. Unless otherwise noted, each peptide stimulation condition was cultured in triplicate wells. Using Ficoll-Paque Plus gradient centrifugation, PBMC were separated from whole blood and then either used fresh or cryopreserved at -140C. The spike proteins of SARS-CoV-2 and of the common cold coronaviruses HCoV-NL63, HCoV-OC43 and HCoV-229E were spanned by overlapping peptide pools. The QIAamp micro DNA kit was used to extract genomic DNA from the cultured CD4+ T cells.

Comments on this clone: The clone's antigen remains unknown. No base qualities exist here, and no much larger clone lies one base off it. Other DNA sequences within the sample encode an identical CDR3.

CDR1 and CDR2 (SGHRS, YFSETQ) derive from the germline V gene. The CDR3 numbers 13 residues from cysteine through phenylalanine. Solely the CDR3 DNA is kept, with 39 bases framed from the first base. The junction carries 12 bases between V and J, which are trimmed by 5 bases and 4 bases respectively. This material consisted of CD4+ T cells from PBMCs cultured with HCoV-NL63 spike peptides, taken before COVID-19 vaccination. The sample's cell subset or site label is to be understood as: HCoV-NL63 spike overlapping peptide pool stimulation. The clonotype comes from a human donor who received a COVID-19 vaccine. In this chain, TRBV5-1 is recombined with TRBJ1-1; tentative D gene TRBD1, with 6 bases matching. In nucleotides, the sequence is TGCGCCAGCAGACCAGGGACATCCACTGAAGCTTTCTTT. Its translation reads: CASRPGTSTEAFF.